The clone carrying this T cell receptor beta chain was observed a handful of times. What it binds is not known. Sequencing used immunoSEQ multiplex PCR; TCRdb keeps in-frame clones, though not all of them. The data contain roughly 60,000 clones, about 91% of them singletons. This record comes from a study of cytomegalovirus exposure and HLA in healthy donors. Broader study findings: In vitro assays verified that a few CMV-associated chains recognized CMV antigens specifically. Rarity marked most TCR sequences, yet some public TCRs occurred in many donors.

Germline-derived CDR1 and CDR2 are LGHNA and YNFKEQ. The V segment lost 1 base and the J segment 4 bases; nucleotides outside the gene matches: 4. There are 16 residues in the CDR3. Material: PBMCs. This sequence was found in a woman younger than 35 in good health and CMV-seronegative. V usage is TRBV4-2 and J usage is TRBJ2-2; 9 nucleotides match TRBD1. CDR3 loop: CASSQVQDRGTGELFF. CDR3 DNA sequence: TGTGCCAGCAGCCAAGTTCAGGACAGGGGCACCGGGGAGCTGTTTTTT.